Presented here are 3 T cell receptor beta chains from one specimen sequenced in a study of breast tumors, draining lymph nodes, adjacent tissues. Each CDR3 protein is one row after TCRdb ran MiXCR on the multiplex PCR reads. The sample holds about 25,000 distinct CDR3 sequences; roughly 21% are singletons and the top ten take roughly 14%. The sequencing input was breast tumor tissue. The receptors originated from a female donor with breast cancer. Some clones in this sample may be carry-over from other donors' samples.

This clonotype was found many times. The chain's CDR3 is CASSDNEQFF. The CDR3 DNA follows: TGTGCCAGCAGTGACAATGAGCAGTTCTTC. The chain links TRBV28 to TRBJ2-1; D unresolved. The CDR3 has 10 amino acids. The V end lost 5 bases, the J end lost 5 bases, and 1 base lay between the germline ends. The germline V gene has CDR1 MDHEN and CDR2 SYDVKM.

Details on this clonotype: A much larger clone lies a single base off, so this may be a read error. The chain uses TRBV2 and TRBJ2-5; 8 bases are a match to TRBD2. The CDR3 is 13 amino acids. Germline loops: CDR1 SNHLY, CDR2 FYNNEI. CDR3 DNA: TGTGCCAGCAGTACACAGCGGGAGTGGACCCAGGACTTC. As protein: CASSTQREWTQDF.

This clonotype showed up many times. The chain uses TRBV4-1 and TRBJ1-4, with 9 bases lining up with TRBD1. CDR1 is MGHRA and CDR2 is YSYEKL in the germline V gene. The length of the CDR3 is 15 residues. J lost 5 bases, V lost 3 bases, and 4 bases had no gene match. This CDR3 is CASSHRQGGNEKLFF. The CDR3 DNA reads as TGCGCCAGCAGCCATCGACAGGGGGGAAATGAAAAACTGTTTTTT.